Listed below are T cell receptor beta chains from one sample, sequenced in a study of cytomegalovirus exposure and HLA in healthy donors. TCRdb's table, derived via immunoSEQ multiplex PCR, lists solely in-frame clones and lacks some. Of under 100,000 clones listed, about four fifths are singletons. What was sequenced was PBMCs. Receptors were obtained from a human donor in good health. Each CDR3 is given with its conserved first and last residue. The D gene is left open where the match is weak. Size values are once, few and many counts, or a class for expanded clones, and some rows have none.

TRBV6-1	TRBJ2-7	.	.	CASSAGGRASYEQYF	TGTGCCAGCAGTGCCGGGGGGCGGGCGTCCTACGAGCAGTACTTC
TRBV27	TRBJ2-1	TRBD2	once	CASSSGLAGSPLHLEQFF	TGTGCCAGCAGTTCCGGACTAGCGGGGTCCCCCCTACACCTTGAGCAGTTCTTC
TRBV4-1	TRBJ1-2	.	.	CASSQEPLPGSSYTF	TGCGCCAGCAGCCAAGAACCACTCCCCGGGTCTAGCTACACCTTC
TRBV9	TRBJ1-1	.	.	CASSVGPRDTEAFF	TGTGCCAGCAGCGTTGGCCCCCGGGACACTGAAGCTTTCTTT
TRBV18	TRBJ2-3	TRBD1	.	CASSPAGGGGTDTQYF	TGTGCCAGCTCACCCGCAGGGGGCGGCGGCACAGATACGCAGTATTTT
TRBV4-1	TRBJ2-7	.	.	CASSQNGGAGEHEQYF	TGCGCCAGCAGCCAAAATGGGGGGGCAGGAGAACACGAGCAGTACTTC
TRBV18	TRBJ2-7	.	.	CASSPSGGYPYEQYF	TGTGCCAGCTCACCGTCGGGGGGCTACCCCTACGAGCAGTACTTC
TRBV5-1	TRBJ2-1	TRBD2	.	CASRLGKTSGSYNEQFF	TGCGCCAGCAGATTAGGAAAGACTAGCGGGAGTTATAATGAGCAGTTCTTC
TRBV6-4	TRBJ2-2	.	.	CASRGTPTGELFF	TGTGCCAGCCGCGGGACTCCCACCGGGGAGCTGTTTTTT
TRBV27	TRBJ1-1	TRBD1	.	CASSTAQGHRGPSEAFF	TGTGCCAGCAGCACCGCACAGGGCCACAGGGGGCCCTCTGAAGCTTTCTTT
TRBV25-1	TRBJ1-2	TRBD1	.	CASKGASGYGYPF	TGTGCCAGCAAGGGGGCGAGTGGCTATGGCTACCCCTTC
TRBV5-1	TRBJ1-4	TRBD1	few	CASSLVSRGRANEKLFF	TGCGCCAGCAGCTTGGTGTCCAGGGGGCGGGCTAATGAAAAACTGTTTTTT
TRBV15	TRBJ2-7	TRBD2	.	CATSRDGSGIYEQYF	TGTGCCACCAGCAGAGATGGCAGCGGGATCTACGAGCAGTACTTC
TRBV11-2	TRBJ2-7	.	few	CASSLSQLAYEQYF	TGTGCCAGCAGCTTAAGTCAGCTAGCCTACGAGCAGTACTTC
TRBV19	TRBJ2-5	.	.	CASSIGGTRRETQYF	TGTGCCAGTAGTATAGGGGGGACAAGGAGAGAGACCCAGTACTTC
TRBV6-1	TRBJ2-7	.	.	CASRIPGPTYEQYF	TGTGCCAGCAGAATACCGGGTCCTACCTACGAGCAGTACTTC
TRBV30	TRBJ1-5	.	.	CAWSPAGQPQHF	TGTGCCTGGAGTCCAGCGGGACAGCCCCAGCATTTT
TRBV11-3	TRBJ2-3	TRBD2	.	CASSPTSGGASDTQYF	TGTGCCAGCAGCCCCACTAGCGGGGGGGCCTCAGATACGCAGTATTTT
TRBV5-6	TRBJ1-2	.	.	CASIETRALTNYGYTF	TGTGCCAGCATCGAAACTAGGGCCCTTACTAACTATGGCTACACCTTC
TRBV15	TRBJ2-2	.	.	CATSRDIPQGNTGELFF	TGTGCCACCAGCAGAGATATACCCCAGGGGAACACCGGGGAGCTGTTTTTT
TRBV6-5	TRBJ1-1	TRBD1	few	CASSSRTGQAEAFF	TGTGCCAGCAGTTCCAGGACAGGGCAGGCTGAAGCTTTCTTT
TRBV6-6	TRBJ1-5	.	.	CASSKGLYQPQHF	TGTGCCAGCAGTAAGGGACTTTATCAGCCCCAGCATTTT
TRBV27	TRBJ1-2	TRBD1	.	CASSSWDRAAYGYTF	TGTGCCAGCAGTAGTTGGGACAGGGCAGCCTATGGCTACACCTTC
TRBV10-2	TRBJ2-3	.	.	CASSPLGGAGTDTQYF	TGCGCCAGCAGCCCCTTAGGGGGGGCGGGCACAGATACGCAGTATTTT
TRBV7-9	TRBJ2-1	.	.	CSSSLEGGSQRSYNEQFF	TGTTCCAGCAGCTTAGAGGGGGGGTCACAGCGCTCCTACAATGAGCAGTTCTTC
TRBV5-4	TRBJ2-3	.	once	CASSFSGVSTDTQYF	TGTGCCAGCAGCTTCTCAGGGGTGAGCACAGATACGCAGTATTTT
TRBV5-1	TRBJ2-2	TRBD2	.	CASSRGLATTGELFF	TGCGCCAGCAGCCGGGGACTAGCGACCACCGGGGAGCTGTTTTTT
TRBV5-4	TRBJ2-7	.	few	CASSRRRGLTSYEQYF	TGTGCCAGCAGCCGAAGACGGGGACTTACGAGCTACGAGCAGTACTTC
TRBV11-2	TRBJ1-6	.	.	CASAPSPGTYNSPLHF	TGTGCCAGCGCCCCGAGCCCAGGCACTTATAATTCACCCCTCCACTTT
TRBV7-2	TRBJ2-4	.	.	CASSPTGWAKNIQYF	TGTGCCAGCAGTCCTACAGGGTGGGCCAAAAACATTCAGTACTTC
TRBV19	TRBJ1-5	.	.	CASSIEDGRRQPQHF	TGTGCCAGTAGTATCGAGGACGGGAGACGGCAGCCCCAGCATTTT
TRBV29-1	TRBJ1-1	TRBD1	.	CSAGGDRGRTEAFF	TGCAGCGCCGGGGGGGACAGGGGGCGTACTGAAGCTTTCTTT
TRBV5-4	TRBJ1-2	TRBD1	.	CASSSGPGTGGGGDRGYTF	TGTGCCAGCAGCTCCGGACCCGGGACAGGGGGCGGCGGTGATAGGGGCTACACCTTC
TRBV27	TRBJ1-4	.	few	CASSLLGEKLFF	TGTGCCAGCAGTCTCCTCGGTGAAAAACTGTTTTTT
TRBV27	TRBJ1-2	.	.	CASSLSFGYGYTF	TGTGCCAGCAGTTTATCGTTCGGCTATGGCTACACCTTC
TRBV7-2	TRBJ1-1	TRBD1	.	CASSSRQGTEAFF	TGTGCCAGCAGCTCGCGACAGGGGACTGAAGCTTTCTTT
TRBV19	TRBJ2-5	.	few	CAIPRGVEETQYF	TGTGCCATCCCCAGGGGGGTGGAAGAGACCCAGTACTTC
TRBV5-4	TRBJ2-7	.	.	CASSLGRTAGAYEQYF	TGTGCCAGCAGCTTGGGGCGGACAGCTGGGGCATACGAGCAGTACTTC
TRBV19	TRBJ2-7	TRBD2	once	CASGGGRNSGIYEQYF	TGTGCCAGTGGGGGGGGACGGAATAGCGGGATCTACGAGCAGTACTTC
TRBV7-9	TRBJ1-1	TRBD1	.	CASSEGQGASAEAFF	TGTGCCAGCAGCGAAGGACAGGGGGCTTCCGCTGAAGCTTTCTTT
TRBV29-1	TRBJ2-1	TRBD2	.	CSAGLAENEQFF	TGCAGCGCCGGACTAGCGGAAAATGAGCAGTTCTTC
TRBV11-3	TRBJ1-2	.	once	CASSLDRRGYGYTF	TGTGCCAGCAGCTTAGATCGCAGGGGCTATGGCTACACCTTC
TRBV6-1	TRBJ1-4	.	.	CASQLSPGVEKLFF	TGTGCCAGCCAGTTGTCCCCAGGGGTTGAAAAACTGTTTTTT
TRBV5-4	TRBJ2-7	.	few	CASSLTRSNEQYF	TGTGCCAGCAGCCTTACAAGGAGCAACGAGCAGTACTTC